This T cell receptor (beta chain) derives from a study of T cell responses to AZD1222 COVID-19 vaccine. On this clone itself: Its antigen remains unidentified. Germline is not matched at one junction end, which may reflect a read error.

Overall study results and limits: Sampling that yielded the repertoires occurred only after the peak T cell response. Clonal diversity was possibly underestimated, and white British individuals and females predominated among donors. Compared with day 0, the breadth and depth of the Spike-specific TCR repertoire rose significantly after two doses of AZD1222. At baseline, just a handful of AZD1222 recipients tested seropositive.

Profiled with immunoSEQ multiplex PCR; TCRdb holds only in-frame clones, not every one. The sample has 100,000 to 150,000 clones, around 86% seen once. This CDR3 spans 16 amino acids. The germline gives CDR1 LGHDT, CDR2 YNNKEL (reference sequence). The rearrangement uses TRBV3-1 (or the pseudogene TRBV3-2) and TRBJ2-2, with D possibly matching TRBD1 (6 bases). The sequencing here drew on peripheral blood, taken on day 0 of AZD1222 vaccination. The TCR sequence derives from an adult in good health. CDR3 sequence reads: CASSEFWQGTHRGAVF. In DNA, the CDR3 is TGTGCCAGCAGCGAGTTCTGGCAGGGGACACACCGGGGAGCTGTTTTT.